This T cell receptor (beta chain) was captured in a study of blood T cell repertoires in COVID-19. Germline lookup yields CDR1 SGHAT and CDR2 FQDESV (reference sequence). V dropped 6 bases and J dropped 5 bases, with 13 bases sitting between them. This CDR3 region has 13 residues. Some clones are missing from TCRdb's copy, which holds only in-frame ones; the method was immunoSEQ multiplex PCR. Of fewer than 180,000 clones listed, approximately 80% are singletons. This clonotype was obtained from a man between 70 and 80 years old with acute or convalescent COVID-19. The V call is TRBV11-1, the J call TRBJ2-5; maybe TRBD1 (5 bases). Material: peripheral blood. Written as DNA, the CDR3 is TGTGCCAGCAGTCTCAGGGTCCGTGAGACCCAGTACTTC. Amino acids: CASSLRVRETQYF.